Listed here are 30 T cell receptor beta chains from one sample, sequenced in a study of shared clonotypes between healthy human individuals (TCRdb year 2020). The receptor library was made with the immunoSEQ multiplex PCR assay. Not all clones reach the TCRdb copy of this immuneACCESS table, which keeps in-frame sequences only. Checked studies attribute under half of the gap to unresolved V genes and leave the rest unexplained. The table for this sample lists some 2,500,000 clones; under 95% of them were counted only once. 0.37% of the sample lies in the top ten. Sequenced input: naive CD4+ T cells from PBMCs. The cell subset or site label here, explained by the study, means: CD45RA+ positively selected. The receptors were gathered from a young man in good health. Some clones in this sample may be carry-over from other donors' samples.

The chain combines TRBV6-5 with TRBJ1-1, with D uncertain. Trimming cost V 2 bases and J 3 bases, with 10 bases left between them. The CDR3 covers 14 residues. CDR1 and CDR2 from the germline V gene are MNHEY and SVGAGI. The CDR3 nucleotides read TGTGCCAGCAGTTACGACGGCGGGGACACTGAAGCTTTCTTT. This translates into CASSYDGGDTEAFF.

This chain uses TRBV6-5 with TRBJ2-1, with 10 nucleotides matching TRBD1. CDR1 and CDR2 (germline): MNHEY, SVGAGI. The V gene end was trimmed by 2 bases and the J gene end by 8 bases; junction bases not matched to a gene: 6. The CDR3 covers 15 residues. CDR3 residues: CASSYRDRGGDEQFF. CDR3 nucleotide sequence: TGTGCCAGCAGTTACAGGGACAGGGGAGGGGATGAGCAGTTCTTC.

This clone appeared once. The genes are TRBV28 and TRBJ2-7; D remains ambiguous. The CDR3 loop spans 15 amino acids. V lost 2 bases to trimming and J lost 2 bases, with 13 bases between them. Germline V lookup: CDR1 MDHEN, CDR2 SYDVKM. In nucleotides, the CDR3 is TGTGCCAGCAGTTTAAGGTCTTTGGGCGCCTACGAGCAGTACTTC. Its protein is CASSLRSLGAYEQYF. Full variable domain (outside the CDR3, taken from reference TRBV28 and TRBJ2-7): DVKVTQSSRYLVKRTGEKVFLECVQDMDHENMFWYRQDPGLGLRLIYFSYDVKMKEKGDIPEGYSVSREKKERFSLILESASTNQTSMYLCASSLRSLGAYEQYFGPGTRLTVT.

V gene TRBV6-1 combines with J gene TRBJ2-7; TRBD2 matches 8 bases. This CDR3 has 15 amino acids. The germline CDR1 and CDR2 sequences are MNHNS and SASEGT. The junction had 12 bases not matched to a gene; V was cut back by 7 bases and J by 4 bases. The CDR3 loop reads CASNVLGAGVYEQYF. The CDR3 DNA reads TGTGCCAGCAATGTCCTAGGAGCGGGGGTTTACGAGCAGTACTTC.

V usage is TRBV7-9 and J usage is TRBJ2-3, with TRBD2 matching over 8 bases. Per the germline V gene, CDR1 is SEHNR and CDR2 is FQNEAQ (reference sequence). V was clipped by 4 bases and J by 3 bases; unmatched bases: 6. The CDR3 contains 15 residues. The CDR3 loop reads CASSSGGPGTDTQYF. CDR3 coding DNA: TGTGCCAGCAGCTCGGGGGGGCCCGGGACAGATACGCAGTATTTT.

This clone occurred a few times. The chain couples TRBV30 to TRBJ1-1; no clear D gene. Germline CDR1 reads GTSNPN; CDR2 reads SVGIG (reference sequence). V shed 7 bases and J shed 7 bases, with 19 bases lying between them. The CDR3 is 13 residues long. CDR3: CAYIGRHPREAFF. The DNA of the CDR3 is TGTGCCTATATAGGTAGGCACCCGCGTGAAGCTTTCTTT.

This chain uses TRBV11-2 with TRBJ1-1, with D maybe TRBD1 (5 bases). Germline loops: CDR1 SGHAT, CDR2 FQNNGV. CDR3 length equals 14 residues. Trimming removed 6 bases from V and 3 bases from J, with 14 bases in between. The CDR3 coding sequence is TGTGCCAGCAGGGTCGGCGGGGCGCACACTGAAGCTTTCTTT. Its protein product is CASRVGGAHTEAFF. Variable domain in full (rest from reference TRBV11-2 and TRBJ1-1): EAGVAQSPRYKIIEKRQSVAFWCNPISGHATLYWYQQILGQGPKLLIQFQNNGVVDDSQLPKDRFSAERLKGVDSTLKIQPAKLEDSAVYLCASRVGGAHTEAFFGQGTRLTVV.

The V call is TRBV27, the J call TRBJ1-5; perhaps TRBD1 as D (5 bases). The germline V gene encodes CDR1 MNHEY and CDR2 SMNVEV (reference sequence). Trimming stripped 5 bases from V and 5 bases from J, with 16 bases between. The CDR3 is 15 amino acids. This CDR3 is CASSRDPGSDQPQHF. The CDR3 DNA is TGTGCCAGCAGTCGGGACCCAGGGAGTGATCAGCCCCAGCATTTT.

This clone came up once. This chain joins TRBV19 and TRBJ1-2, with a weak D call TRBD1 (6 bases). The CDR3 has 17 amino acids. V gave up 5 bases and J gave up 0 bases, with 19 bases separating them. Germline V gene sequence: CDR1 LNHDA, CDR2 SQIVND (reference sequence). For the CDR3, the DNA is TGTGCCAGTAGTGATCCAGGACAGACTGGATCTAACTATGGCTACACCTTC. Translating gives CASSDPGQTGSNYGYTF.

The CDR3 DNA sequence: TGTGCCAGCAGCAGCCTAGGGGTGGATACGCAGTATTTT. Translated: CASSSLGVDTQYF. The gene calls are TRBV6-6 and TRBJ2-3; possibly TRBD1 for D (5 bases). Germline V lookup: CDR1 MNHNY, CDR2 SVGAGI (reference sequence). This CDR3 has 13 amino acids. Trimming left V 6 bases short and J 6 bases short, with 13 bases between.

The rearrangement links TRBV14 to TRBJ2-6, with D perhaps TRBD2 (6 bases). CDR1 SGHDN and CDR2 FVKESK come from the germline V gene. Trimming took off 0 bases at V and 1 base at J, with 13 bases between the two ends. CDR3 length equals 18 residues. CDR3 DNA: TGTGCCAGCAGCCAAGATTGGGTTGGAGGGTCTGGGGCCAACGTCCTGACTTTC. It encodes CASSQDWVGGSGANVLTF.

The CDR3 protein is CASTRGEETQYF. CDR3 coding DNA: TGTGCCAGCACGCGGGGGGAGGAGACCCAGTACTTC. The chain couples TRBV6-6 to TRBJ2-5, with 8 bases matching TRBD2. Germline V lookup: CDR1 MNHNY, CDR2 SVGAGI (reference sequence). With 7 bases clipped from V and 5 bases from J, the junction kept 3 bases outside the gene matches. This CDR3 is built from 12 residues.

J is TRBJ1-2 and V is TRBV7-2; a possible D gene is TRBD1 (5 bases). Trimming stripped 6 bases from V and 2 bases from J, with 13 bases between. Germline assignment: CDR1 SGHTA and CDR2 FQGNSA. The CDR3 covers 14 residues. This CDR3 reads CASSYRDRNYGYTF. The CDR3 bases are TGTGCCAGCAGTTACCGGGACCGCAACTATGGCTACACCTTC. The entire variable domain, with the rest obtained from reference TRBV7-2 and TRBJ1-2, is as follows: GAGVSQSPSNKVTEKGKDVELRCDPISGHTALYWYRQSLGQGLEFLIYFQGNSAPDKSGLPSDRFSAERTGGSVSTLTIQRTQQEDSAVYLCASSYRDRNYGYTFGSGTRLTVV.

The chain links TRBV2 to TRBJ2-7; TRBD2 aligns across 16 bases. The germline gives CDR1 SNHLY, CDR2 FYNNEI. CDR3 length equals 15 residues. V shed 7 bases, J shed 6 bases, and the junction held 6 bases outside the gene matches. CDR3 amino acids: CASTPGLAGGGEQYF. CDR3 coding DNA: TGTGCCAGCACCCCGGGACTAGCGGGAGGGGGCGAGCAGTACTTC.

The CDR3 bases are TGTGCCAGCAGCCTAAGTGGAGGCCGTTCCTATGGCTACACCTTC. It specifies CASSLSGGRSYGYTF. The J gene is TRBJ1-2, the V gene TRBV7-9; D is uncertain. CDR1 SEHNR and CDR2 FQNEAQ come from the germline V gene (reference sequence). Trimming stripped 5 bases from V and 4 bases from J, with 17 bases between. The CDR3 has 15 residues.

V is TRBV4-2 and J is TRBJ2-7; 14 bases align to TRBD2. The CDR3 runs 16 residues. Germline-derived CDR1 and CDR2 are LGHNA and YNFKEQ. After removal of 4 bases from V and 5 bases from J, the junction contained 7 bases not matched to a gene. Here the CDR3 DNA reads TGTGCCAGCAGCCCTCGGACTAGCGGGAGGATAAACGAGCAGTACTTC. It specifies CASSPRTSGRINEQYF.

The CDR3 region has the DNA TGTGCCAGCAGCTTAGTGCCAGGGGGAGGCTACACCTTC. Protein product: CASSLVPGGGYTF. The chain recombines TRBV7-3 with TRBJ1-2; 7 nucleotides agree with TRBD1. The length of the CDR3 is 13 residues. The germline CDR1 and CDR2 sequences are SGHTA and FQGTGA. V was pared by 2 bases and J by 8 bases, with 5 bases of the junction left unmatched. The full variable domain, its missing parts supplied by reference TRBV7-3 and TRBJ1-2, is GAGVSQTPSNKVTEKGKYVELRCDPISGHTALYWYRQSLGQGPEFLIYFQGTGAADDSGLPNDRFFAVRPEGSVSTLKIQRTERGDSAVYLCASSLVPGGGYTFGSGTRLTVV.

Concerning this clone itself: Other nucleotide sequences in the sample specify the same CDR3. The rearrangement uses TRBV7-2 and TRBJ1-4; 9 positions match TRBD1. CDR1 and CDR2 from the germline V gene are SGHTA and FQGNSA. V shed 5 bases and J 5 bases; nucleotides not matched to a gene: 3. This CDR3 contains 14 residues. The CDR3 loop is CASSPGTGNEKLFF. CDR3 nucleotides: TGTGCCAGCAGCCCCGGGACAGGGAATGAAAAACTGTTTTTT.

Note on this clone: The junction differs from germline at one of its ends, possibly a read error. CDR3 loop: CAISETAKSSGNTIYF. Here the CDR3 DNA reads TGTGCCATCAGTGAGACAGCAAAGTCCTCTGGAAACACCATATATTTT. This chain links TRBV6-1 with TRBJ1-3, with D possibly TRBD1 on 5 matching bases. The CDR3 loop spans 16 amino acids. Germline V lookup: CDR1 MNHNS, CDR2 SASEGT.

The genes are TRBV28 and TRBJ2-3; TRBD2 agrees at 12 bases. Germline CDR1 reads MDHEN; CDR2 reads SYDVKM. V was clipped by 5 bases and J by 6 bases; unmatched bases: 6. The CDR3 spans 15 residues. The CDR3 nucleotides read TGTGCCAGCAGTCTGCCAGGGACTAGCGGGGATACGCAGTATTTT. Its protein product is CASSLPGTSGDTQYF.

The rearrangement uses TRBV5-1 and TRBJ2-1; 13 nucleotides match TRBD2. Per the germline V gene, CDR1 is SGHRS and CDR2 is YFSETQ. The CDR3 spans 15 residues. The trim removed 4 bases at V and 6 bases at J, leaving 4 bases unmatched. In DNA form, the CDR3 reads TGCGCCAGCAGCGGACTAGCGGGGGCCTTCAATGAGCAGTTCTTC. Translated, it gives CASSGLAGAFNEQFF.

V usage is TRBV6-1 and J usage is TRBJ2-7, with D perhaps given as TRBD1 or TRBD2 (5 bases each). This CDR3 has 14 residues. Germline loops: CDR1 MNHNS, CDR2 SASEGT. V was cut by 6 bases and J by 6 bases, with 18 bases left in between. This CDR3 reads CASSAGTSWGEQYF. The DNA for the CDR3 is TGTGCCAGCAGCGCCGGGACGTCCTGGGGCGAGCAGTACTTC.

This chain joins TRBV5-1 and TRBJ2-6; D unclear. This CDR3 spans 16 amino acids. Trimming left V 8 bases short and J 0 bases short, with 15 bases between. The germline V gene has CDR1 SGHRS and CDR2 YFSETQ. The CDR3 reads CARPTAGNSGANVLTF. As DNA, the CDR3 is TGCGCCAGGCCGACGGCAGGAAACTCTGGGGCCAACGTCCTGACTTTC.

The V and J genes are TRBV5-6 and TRBJ1-5, with a tentative D call TRBD1 (5 bases). CDR1 and CDR2 (germline): SGHDT, YYEEEE. The CDR3 runs to 14 residues. The V and J ends lost 0 bases and 4 bases respectively, with 8 bases between them. The CDR3 nucleotides read TGTGCCAGCAGCTTGGGGACAAGTAATCAGCCCCAGCATTTT. Protein sequence: CASSLGTSNQPQHF.

The rearrangement uses TRBV27 and TRBJ2-7; 9 nucleotides agree with TRBD1. The CDR3 is 15 amino acids. J was trimmed by 2 bases and V by 6 bases; bases with no gene match: 8. The V gene's germline CDR1 is MNHEY and CDR2 SMNVEV (reference sequence). The CDR3 sequence is CASSDPGQGPYEQYF. CDR3 sequence (DNA): TGTGCCAGCAGCGACCCGGGACAGGGACCCTACGAGCAGTACTTC.

The chain is built from TRBV19 and TRBJ2-7; 9 bases line up with TRBD1. With 6 bases clipped from V and 3 bases from J, the junction kept 3 bases outside the gene matches. Germline V gene lookup returns CDR1 LNHDA and CDR2 SQIVND (reference sequence). CDR3 size: 13 residues. CDR3 amino acids: CASRGDRVYEQYF. The CDR3 DNA reads as TGTGCCAGTAGGGGGGACAGGGTCTACGAGCAGTACTTC.

As to this clone: One end of the junction fails to match germline, which may point to a read error. The V call is TRBV9, the J call TRBJ2-7, with TRBD2 matching 7 bases. This CDR3 is 15 amino acids long. The germline V gene has CDR1 SGDLS and CDR2 YYNGEE. CDR3 region: CACSPIGGRGYEQYF. CDR3 bases: TGTGCCTGCAGCCCCATTGGTGGGAGGGGCTACGAGCAGTACTTC.

The chain is built from TRBV10-3 and TRBJ1-2, with D maybe TRBD1 (6 bases). The CDR3 consists of 14 residues. Deletions cut 0 bases from V and 8 bases from J, with 13 bases between. Germline loops: CDR1 ENHRY, CDR2 SYGVKD. The CDR3 reads CAISESEWGQGYTF. As DNA, the CDR3 is TGTGCCATCAGTGAGTCGGAATGGGGGCAAGGCTACACCTTC.

The chain has TRBV4-1 and TRBJ1-1; a weak D match, TRBD1 (5 bases). The CDR3 totals 14 residues. The germline V gene encodes CDR1 MGHRA and CDR2 YSYEKL. V was shortened by 5 bases and J by 4 bases, with 14 bases between the two germline ends. The CDR3 DNA follows: TGCGCCAGCAGCGAAATCTCCGGGGGCACTGAAGCTTTCTTT. This translates into CASSEISGGTEAFF.

V usage is TRBV9 and J usage is TRBJ2-3; D is possibly TRBD1 (5 bases). CDR3 length: 15 amino acids. Germline CDR1 SGDLS, CDR2 YYNGEE. Trimming pared 0 bases from V and 2 bases from J, leaving 10 bases between. The CDR3 coding sequence is TGTGCCAGCAGCGTAGCTCCCAGGGTCACAGATACGCAGTATTTT. Its translation is CASSVAPRVTDTQYF.